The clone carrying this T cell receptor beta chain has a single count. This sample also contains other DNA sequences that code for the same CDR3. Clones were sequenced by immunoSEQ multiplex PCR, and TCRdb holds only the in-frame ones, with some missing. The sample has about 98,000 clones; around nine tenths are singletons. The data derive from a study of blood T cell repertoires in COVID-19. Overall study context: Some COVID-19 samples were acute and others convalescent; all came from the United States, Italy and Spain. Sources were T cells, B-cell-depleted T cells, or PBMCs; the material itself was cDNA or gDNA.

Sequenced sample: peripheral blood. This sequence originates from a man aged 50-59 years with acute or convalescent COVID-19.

The CDR3 bases are TGTGCCAGCTCACCAAACAGGGAGAACATTCAGTACTTC. Translating it yields CASSPNRENIQYF. The chain carries TRBV18 and TRBJ2-4; D is possibly TRBD1 (6 bases). The CDR3 sequence is 13 residues long. Germline CDR1 reads KGHSH; CDR2 reads LQKENI. The V gene lost 2 bases and the J gene lost 7 bases, with 9 bases spanning the gap.